These 2 T cell receptor beta chains came from one sample sequenced in a study of control samples from healthy donors and cancer patients. Generated by immunoSEQ multiplex PCR, the TCRdb table keeps only in-frame clones and is missing some. The sample has approximately 49,000 clones, approximately 89% seen once. The sequenced material came from PBMCs. These TCRs come from a man aged 35-49 years with colorectal cancer.

The genes are TRBV3-1 (or the pseudogene TRBV3-2) and TRBJ1-3; D not certain. Germline V lookup: CDR1 LGHDT, CDR2 YNNKEL (reference sequence). V lost 4 bases and J lost 4, with 5 bases in between. The CDR3 covers 12 residues. CDR3 loop: CASSPVGNTIYF. The DNA of the CDR3 is TGTGCCAGCAGCCCAGTCGGAAACACCATATATTTT.

V is TRBV30 and J is TRBJ2-1, with 9 bases identical to TRBD2. The CDR3 covers 16 residues. From germline, CDR1 is GTSNPN and CDR2 SVGIG (reference sequence). V lost 0 bases to trimming and J lost 9 bases; unmatched junction nucleotides: 12. The CDR3 sequence: CAWSVRVAGVSIEQFF. DNA for the CDR3: TGTGCCTGGAGTGTACGGGTAGCGGGAGTGTCTATTGAGCAGTTCTTC.